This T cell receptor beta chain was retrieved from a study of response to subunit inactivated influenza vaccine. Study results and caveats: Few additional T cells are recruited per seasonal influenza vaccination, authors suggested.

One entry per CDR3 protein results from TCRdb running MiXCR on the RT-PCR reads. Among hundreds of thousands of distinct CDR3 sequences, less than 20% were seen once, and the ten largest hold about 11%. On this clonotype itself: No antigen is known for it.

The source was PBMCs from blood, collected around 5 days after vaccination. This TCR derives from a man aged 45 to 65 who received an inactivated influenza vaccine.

CDR3 in DNA: TGTGCCAGCAGCTCACCGGGACTAGCGAATTACAATGAGCAGTTCTTC. Its translation: CASSSPGLANYNEQFF. This chain joins TRBV7-2 and TRBJ2-1; 10 bases are shared with TRBD2. Trimming cost V 4 bases and J 4 bases; bases outside gene matches: 7. The germline CDR1 and CDR2 sequences are SGHTA and FQGNSA. The CDR3 runs to 16 residues.